This is a list of T cell receptor beta chains from one sample in a study of T cells after yellow fever vaccination. TCRdb re-called the 5' RACE reads with MiXCR, one entry per CDR3 protein. In the table there are approximately 300,000 distinct CDR3 sequences, roughly 9.4% of which are singletons. This specimen was PBMCs, taken on the day of the first yellow fever vaccination. Source of these receptors: a man aged 18-30 years who received the YFV17D yellow fever vaccine. The CDR3 runs from the conserved cysteine through the conserved F or W. A D gene is named only where the DNA matches it firmly. The size entry is marked missing in some rows and otherwise reads once, few, many or a size class.

j_call: TRBJ2-3; v_call: TRBV5-1; d_call: -; clone_size: many; cdr3_aa: CASSPEGRTDTQYF; cdr3_nt: TGCGCCAGCAGCCCCGAGGGCCGCACAGATACGCAGTATTTT
j_call: TRBJ1-5; v_call: TRBV10-3; d_call: -; clone_size: -; cdr3_aa: CAISPKGGNNQPQHF; cdr3_nt: TGTGCCATCAGCCCGAAGGGGGGAAACAATCAGCCCCAGCATTTT
j_call: TRBJ2-1; v_call: TRBV7-9; d_call: -; clone_size: once; cdr3_aa: CASSFGGSIVRQQFF; cdr3_nt: TGTGCCAGCAGCTTCGGGGGTAGTATCGTGAGGCAGCAGTTCTTC
j_call: TRBJ2-5; v_call: TRBV12-3/TRBV12-4; d_call: -; clone_size: -; cdr3_aa: CASSLGDEQETQYF; cdr3_nt: TGTGCCAGCAGTTTAGGGGATGAACAAGAGACCCAGTACTTC
j_call: TRBJ1-1; v_call: TRBV3-1; d_call: -; clone_size: few; cdr3_aa: CASSIVLGVDLNTEAFF; cdr3_nt: TGTGCCAGCAGCATTGTCCTCGGGGTCGACCTGAACACTGAAGCTTTCTTT
j_call: TRBJ1-2; v_call: TRBV20-1; d_call: TRBD1; clone_size: few; cdr3_aa: CSAQDRGRNYGYTF; cdr3_nt: TGCAGTGCGCAGGACAGGGGGAGAAACTATGGCTACACCTTC
j_call: TRBJ1-2; v_call: TRBV19; d_call: TRBD1; clone_size: few; cdr3_aa: CASSRSGTAFALRGYTF; cdr3_nt: TGTGCCAGTAGTAGATCCGGGACAGCCTTTGCCCTACGCGGCTACACCTTC
j_call: TRBJ2-2; v_call: TRBV7-6; d_call: -; clone_size: -; cdr3_aa: CASSLVQFRELFF; cdr3_nt: TGTGCCAGCAGCTTAGTTCAATTCAGGGAGCTGTTTTTT
j_call: TRBJ2-7; v_call: TRBV20-1; d_call: TRBD2; clone_size: -; cdr3_aa: CSARVGGAYEQYF; cdr3_nt: TGCAGTGCTAGAGTCGGGGGGGCTTACGAGCAGTACTTC
j_call: TRBJ2-3; v_call: TRBV7-9; d_call: -; clone_size: many; cdr3_aa: CASSLVQPGTDTQYF; cdr3_nt: TGTGCCAGCAGCTTAGTGCAGCCGGGCACAGATACGCAGTATTTT
j_call: TRBJ2-2; v_call: TRBV5-1; d_call: -; clone_size: few; cdr3_aa: CASSLARAGDTGELFF; cdr3_nt: TGCGCCAGCAGCTTGGCTCGGGCAGGGGACACCGGGGAGCTGTTTTTT
j_call: TRBJ2-7; v_call: TRBV2; d_call: TRBD1; clone_size: -; cdr3_aa: CASRRDRYTAEQYF; cdr3_nt: TGTGCCAGTCGGAGGGACAGGTACACCGCAGAGCAGTACTTC
j_call: TRBJ1-4; v_call: TRBV11-2; d_call: -; clone_size: few; cdr3_aa: CASSLDERYTNEKLFF; cdr3_nt: TGTGCCAGCAGCTTAGATGAACGGTATACTAATGAAAAACTGTTTTTT
j_call: TRBJ1-5; v_call: TRBV11-2; d_call: -; clone_size: -; cdr3_aa: CASSLDGQGGQPQHF; cdr3_nt: TGTGCCAGCAGCTTAGATGGGCAGGGCGGGCAGCCCCAGCATTTT
j_call: TRBJ2-5; v_call: TRBV19; d_call: TRBD2; clone_size: -; cdr3_aa: CASSSPGLADETQYF; cdr3_nt: TGTGCCAGTAGTTCACCGGGACTAGCGGATGAGACCCAGTACTTC
j_call: TRBJ2-7; v_call: TRBV7-9; d_call: -; clone_size: -; cdr3_aa: CASSSLSGVEHEQYF; cdr3_nt: TGTGCCAGCAGCTCGCTGTCAGGGGTAGAGCACGAGCAGTACTTC
j_call: TRBJ2-3; v_call: TRBV10-3; d_call: TRBD2; clone_size: few; cdr3_aa: CAIRLAGTDTQYF; cdr3_nt: TGTGCCATACGACTAGCGGGCACAGATACGCAGTATTTT
j_call: TRBJ2-3; v_call: TRBV7-2; d_call: -; clone_size: few; cdr3_aa: CAVKEGGAATDTQYF; cdr3_nt: TGTGCCGTAAAGGAGGGGGGCGCCGCGACAGATACGCAGTATTTT
j_call: TRBJ2-1; v_call: TRBV27; d_call: -; clone_size: few; cdr3_aa: CASRARSSYNEQFF; cdr3_nt: TGTGCCAGCAGGGCGAGGAGCTCCTACAATGAGCAGTTCTTC
j_call: TRBJ1-1; v_call: TRBV4-2; d_call: -; clone_size: few; cdr3_aa: CASSQDLRNTEAFF; cdr3_nt: TGTGCCAGCAGCCAAGATCTAAGGAACACTGAAGCTTTCTTT
j_call: TRBJ2-6; v_call: TRBV14; d_call: -; clone_size: -; cdr3_aa: CASGNTGANVLTF; cdr3_nt: TGTGCCAGCGGAAACACTGGGGCCAACGTCCTGACTTTC
j_call: TRBJ2-3; v_call: TRBV7-2; d_call: TRBD2; clone_size: -; cdr3_aa: CASGTSGVGTQYF; cdr3_nt: TGTGCCAGCGGGACTAGCGGGGTTGGTACGCAGTATTTT
j_call: TRBJ1-6; v_call: TRBV12-3/TRBV12-4; d_call: -; clone_size: many; cdr3_aa: CASTYGDSPLHF; cdr3_nt: TGTGCCAGCACCTACGGGGATTCACCCCTCCACTTT
j_call: TRBJ2-2; v_call: TRBV7-2; d_call: TRBD2; clone_size: many; cdr3_aa: CASSGGTSGGSRELFF; cdr3_nt: TGTGCCAGCAGCGGAGGGACTAGCGGGGGGAGTCGGGAGCTGTTTTTT
j_call: TRBJ2-1; v_call: TRBV5-1; d_call: -; clone_size: -; cdr3_aa: CASSSKGWDEQFF; cdr3_nt: TGCGCCAGCAGCAGTAAGGGGTGGGATGAGCAGTTCTTC
j_call: TRBJ2-1; v_call: TRBV7-3; d_call: -; clone_size: -; cdr3_aa: CASSSSRGNEQFF; cdr3_nt: TGTGCCAGCAGCTCCTCTCGAGGCAATGAGCAGTTCTTC
j_call: TRBJ2-5; v_call: TRBV11-2; d_call: TRBD2; clone_size: few; cdr3_aa: CASSPPPGTSGDQETQYF; cdr3_nt: TGTGCCAGCAGCCCCCCTCCCGGGACTAGCGGGGACCAAGAGACCCAGTACTTC
j_call: TRBJ2-3; v_call: TRBV6-2/TRBV6-3; d_call: -; clone_size: -; cdr3_aa: CATSDRGDTDTQYF; cdr3_nt: TGTGCCACCAGCGACCGCGGGGACACAGATACGCAGTATTTT
j_call: TRBJ2-5; v_call: TRBV2; d_call: -; clone_size: many; cdr3_aa: CASLRGASQTQYF; cdr3_nt: TGTGCCAGCTTGAGGGGGGCCTCACAGACCCAGTACTTC
j_call: TRBJ2-5; v_call: TRBV11-3; d_call: TRBD2; clone_size: many; cdr3_aa: CASSSSGGYQETQYF; cdr3_nt: TGTGCCAGCAGTTCTAGCGGGGGTTACCAAGAGACCCAGTACTTC
j_call: TRBJ1-6; v_call: TRBV5-1; d_call: -; clone_size: -; cdr3_aa: CASSPLGSYNSPLHF; cdr3_nt: TGCGCCAGCAGCCCATTGGGCTCCTATAATTCACCCCTCCACTTT
j_call: TRBJ1-1; v_call: TRBV11-2; d_call: -; clone_size: few; cdr3_aa: CASNEQNTEAFF; cdr3_nt: TGTGCCAGCAACGAGCAGAACACTGAAGCTTTCTTT
j_call: TRBJ1-2; v_call: TRBV7-2; d_call: -; clone_size: -; cdr3_aa: CASSVGQKGGYTF; cdr3_nt: TGTGCCAGCAGCGTAGGACAGAAGGGTGGCTACACCTTC
j_call: TRBJ1-1; v_call: TRBV14; d_call: -; clone_size: few; cdr3_aa: CASSQDYPLEAFF; cdr3_nt: TGTGCCAGCAGCCAAGACTATCCGCTCGAAGCTTTCTTT
j_call: TRBJ1-1; v_call: TRBV5-1; d_call: -; clone_size: few; cdr3_aa: CASSLGGRVNTEAFF; cdr3_nt: TGCGCCAGCAGCTTGGGGGGCAGAGTGAACACTGAAGCTTTCTTT
j_call: TRBJ1-3; v_call: TRBV6-2/TRBV6-3; d_call: -; clone_size: -; cdr3_aa: CASTRSYGNTIYF; cdr3_nt: TGTGCCAGCACAAGGTCGTATGGAAACACCATATATTTT
j_call: TRBJ1-1; v_call: TRBV18; d_call: -; clone_size: few; cdr3_aa: CASSPPSLTAFF; cdr3_nt: TGTGCCAGCTCACCACCGAGCTTGACGGCTTTCTTT
j_call: TRBJ2-1; v_call: TRBV7-2; d_call: TRBD2; clone_size: -; cdr3_aa: CASSFRGGAYNEQFF; cdr3_nt: TGTGCCAGCAGCTTTCGCGGGGGGGCCTACAATGAGCAGTTCTTC
j_call: TRBJ2-3; v_call: TRBV7-7; d_call: -; clone_size: few; cdr3_aa: CASSLGTHGWDTQYF; cdr3_nt: TGTGCTAGCAGCTTAGGGACCCATGGCTGGGATACGCAGTATTTT
j_call: TRBJ1-1; v_call: TRBV10-3; d_call: -; clone_size: -; cdr3_aa: CAISDGTGLNTEAFF; cdr3_nt: TGTGCCATCAGTGATGGAACGGGCCTGAACACTGAAGCTTTCTTT
j_call: TRBJ2-2; v_call: TRBV7-3; d_call: TRBD2; clone_size: few; cdr3_aa: CASSLIGLAGGRNTGELFF; cdr3_nt: TGTGCCAGCAGCTTAATTGGACTAGCGGGGGGGCGAAACACCGGGGAGCTGTTTTTT
j_call: TRBJ2-2; v_call: TRBV4-3; d_call: TRBD2; clone_size: few; cdr3_aa: CASSRYSGGVGTGELFF; cdr3_nt: TGCGCCAGCAGCCGATATAGCGGGGGGGTCGGCACCGGGGAGCTGTTTTTT
j_call: TRBJ2-5; v_call: TRBV6-1; d_call: -; clone_size: few; cdr3_aa: CASKQLGAGDETQYF; cdr3_nt: TGTGCCAGCAAGCAGTTAGGGGCAGGGGATGAGACCCAGTACTTC
j_call: TRBJ2-5; v_call: TRBV6-5; d_call: TRBD1; clone_size: many; cdr3_aa: CASSYVRPGQRLETQYF; cdr3_nt: TGTGCCAGCAGTTACGTACGGCCGGGACAGAGGCTAGAGACCCAGTACTTC
j_call: TRBJ2-6; v_call: TRBV15; d_call: -; clone_size: -; cdr3_aa: CATSSGRSSGANVLTF; cdr3_nt: TGTGCCACCAGCTCCGGACGCAGCTCTGGGGCCAACGTCCTGACTTTC
j_call: TRBJ2-1; v_call: TRBV5-4; d_call: -; clone_size: -; cdr3_aa: CASSLAPFF; cdr3_nt: TGTGCCAGCAGCTTGGCTCCGTTCTTC
j_call: TRBJ2-1; v_call: TRBV5-1; d_call: TRBD1; clone_size: many; cdr3_aa: CASSWGLVPGQGANEQFF; cdr3_nt: TGCGCCAGCAGCTGGGGGTTAGTTCCGGGACAGGGGGCGAATGAGCAGTTCTTC
j_call: TRBJ2-7; v_call: TRBV7-3; d_call: -; clone_size: -; cdr3_aa: CASSLYTGSLYEQYF; cdr3_nt: TGTGCCAGCAGCCTATATACAGGGTCCCTCTACGAGCAGTACTTC
j_call: TRBJ2-5; v_call: TRBV10-3; d_call: -; clone_size: few; cdr3_aa: CATTDKNRQTQYF; cdr3_nt: TGTGCCACCACCGACAAGAACAGACAGACCCAGTACTTC
j_call: TRBJ2-5; v_call: TRBV14; d_call: -; clone_size: many; cdr3_aa: CASSQDRSMQETQYF; cdr3_nt: TGTGCCAGCAGCCAAGATCGGAGCATGCAAGAGACCCAGTACTTC
j_call: TRBJ1-1; v_call: TRBV7-2; d_call: TRBD1; clone_size: few; cdr3_aa: CASSIRPGQGATEAFF; cdr3_nt: TGTGCCAGCAGCATTCGACCGGGACAGGGGGCCACTGAAGCTTTCTTT
j_call: TRBJ1-5; v_call: TRBV7-9; d_call: TRBD1; clone_size: few; cdr3_aa: CASSWGQASNQPQHF; cdr3_nt: TGTGCCAGCAGCTGGGGACAGGCAAGCAATCAGCCCCAGCATTTT
j_call: TRBJ1-1; v_call: TRBV5-1; d_call: -; clone_size: many; cdr3_aa: CASSLVPGLNTEAFF; cdr3_nt: TGCGCCAGCAGCTTGGTTCCCGGGTTGAACACTGAAGCTTTCTTT
j_call: TRBJ1-2; v_call: TRBV15; d_call: -; clone_size: -; cdr3_aa: CATSSSASYGYTF; cdr3_nt: TGTGCCACCAGTTCATCGGCCAGCTATGGCTACACCTTC
j_call: TRBJ2-5; v_call: TRBV7-2; d_call: -; clone_size: many; cdr3_aa: CASSLFGQQETQYF; cdr3_nt: TGTGCCAGCAGCTTATTCGGTCAGCAAGAGACCCAGTACTTC